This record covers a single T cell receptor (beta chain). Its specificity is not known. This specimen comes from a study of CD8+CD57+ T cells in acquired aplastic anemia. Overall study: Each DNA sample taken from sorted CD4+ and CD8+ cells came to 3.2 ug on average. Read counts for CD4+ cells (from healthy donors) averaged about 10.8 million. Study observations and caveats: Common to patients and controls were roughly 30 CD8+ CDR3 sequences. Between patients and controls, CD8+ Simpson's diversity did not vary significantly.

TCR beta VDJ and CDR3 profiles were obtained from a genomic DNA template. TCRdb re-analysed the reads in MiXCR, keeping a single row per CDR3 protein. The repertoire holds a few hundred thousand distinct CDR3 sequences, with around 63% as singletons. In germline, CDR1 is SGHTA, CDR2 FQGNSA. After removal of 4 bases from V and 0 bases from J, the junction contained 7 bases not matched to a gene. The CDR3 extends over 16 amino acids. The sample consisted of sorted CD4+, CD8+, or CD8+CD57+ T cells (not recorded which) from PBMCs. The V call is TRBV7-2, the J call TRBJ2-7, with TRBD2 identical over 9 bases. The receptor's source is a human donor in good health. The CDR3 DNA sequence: TGTGCCAGCAGCTCCCTCGGTAGCGGGGGCTCCTACGAGCAGTACTTC. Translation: CASSSLGSGGSYEQYF. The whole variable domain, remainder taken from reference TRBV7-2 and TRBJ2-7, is GAGVSQSPSNKVTEKGKDVELRCDPISGHTALYWYRQSLGQGLEFLIYFQGNSAPDKSGLPSDRFSAERTGGSVSTLTIQRTQQEDSAVYLCASSSLGSGGSYEQYFGPGTRLTVT.